This T cell receptor (beta chain) was sequenced for a study of blood T cell repertoires in COVID-19. Study background: From the United States, Italy and Spain came samples of acute and convalescent COVID-19. From T cells, B-cell-depleted T cells, or PBMCs came the material, which was cDNA or gDNA.

The V and J ends lost 4 bases and 6 bases, in that order; junction bases with no gene match: 2. Looked up from germline, CDR1 is SGHAT and CDR2 is FQDESV (reference sequence). The length of the CDR3 is 13 residues. Study processing details: By means of reference gene primer amplification, nucleated cell counts were estimated. Profiled with immunoSEQ multiplex PCR; TCRdb holds only in-frame clones, not every one. Clone size and the V and J calls come from that table; the DNA yielded D and trimming. The table includes about 160,000 clones, approximately 81% detected once. The sample taken for sequencing was peripheral blood. This rearrangement joins TRBV11-1 to TRBJ1-4; 7 nucleotides match TRBD1. The receptor was derived from a middle-aged man with acute or convalescent COVID-19. The CDR3 reads CASSSGQYEKLFF. In DNA, the CDR3 is TGTGCCAGCAGCTCGGGACAGTATGAAAAACTGTTTTTT. Variable domain in full (rest from reference TRBV11-1 and TRBJ1-4): EAEVAQSPRYKITEKSQAVAFWCDPISGHATLYWYRQILGQGPELLVQFQDESVVDDSQLPKDRFSAERLKGVDSTLKIQPAELGDSAMYLCASSSGQYEKLFFGSGTQLSVL.